The text below deals with one T cell receptor (beta chain). Its target is unknown. Study outcomes and limitations: In terms of TCR gene usage, tumor memory CD4+ T cells clustered together with blood and lymph node memory CD4+ cells, as well as with lymph node naive CD4+ cells. The larger cohort examined one V-J beta rearrangement, not whole repertoires.

The memory fraction was CD4+CD45RO+CD25- cells. TCRdb analysed the 5' RACE reads with MiXCR anew, one entry per CDR3 protein. Of approximately 60,000 distinct CDR3 sequences listed, roughly 30% are singletons. The sample was tumor-infiltrating memory CD4+ T cells sorted from the breast tumor. Subset described: memory CD4+ T cells, CD4+CD45RO+CD25-. The source of this sequence is a female donor with breast cancer.

CDR3 sequence (DNA): TGCAGTACCGAGACTAGCGGGAACACAGATACGCAGTATTTT. Amino acid sequence: CSTETSGNTDTQYF. This sequence joins TRBV20-1 and TRBJ2-3, with 11 bases identical to TRBD2. From germline, CDR1 is DFQATT and CDR2 SNEGSKA (reference sequence). V lost 8 bases to trimming and J lost 2 bases; unmatched junction nucleotides: 6. The CDR3 covers 14 residues.